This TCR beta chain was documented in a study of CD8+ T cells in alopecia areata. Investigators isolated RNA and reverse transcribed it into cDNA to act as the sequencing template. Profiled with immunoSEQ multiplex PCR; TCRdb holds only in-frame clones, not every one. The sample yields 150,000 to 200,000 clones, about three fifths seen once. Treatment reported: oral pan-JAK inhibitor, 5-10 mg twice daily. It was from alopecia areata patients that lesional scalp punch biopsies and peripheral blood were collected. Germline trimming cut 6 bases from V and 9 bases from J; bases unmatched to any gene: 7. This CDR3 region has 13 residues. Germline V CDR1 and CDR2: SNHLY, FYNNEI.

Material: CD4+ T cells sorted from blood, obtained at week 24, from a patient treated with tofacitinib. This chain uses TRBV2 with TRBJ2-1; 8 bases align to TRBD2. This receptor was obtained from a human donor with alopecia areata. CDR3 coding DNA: TGTGCCAGCAGCTCGGGACTAGAGAGTGAGCAGTTCTTC. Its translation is CASSSGLESEQFF.